The TCR beta chain under discussion was sequenced for a study of blood T cell repertoires in COVID-19. Across the whole study: Sites across the United States, Italy and Spain contributed samples from acute and convalescent COVID-19.

Per germline, CDR1 KGHSH and CDR2 LQKENI. The CDR3 has 13 residues. Trimming cost V 2 bases and J 6 bases, with 7 bases left between them. Individuals aged about 18 to 90 years were recruited from fewer than 30 US areas. Sequencing was performed with immunoSEQ multiplex PCR; in TCRdb, only in-frame clones are kept and a portion is missing. This sample yields 180,000 or so clones, of which about 79% are seen a single time; 13% to 15% belongs to the top ten. The specimen sequenced was PBMCs or T cells enriched from blood (not recorded which). The TCR was taken from a man between 50 and 59 years old who had recovered from COVID-19. The rearrangement links TRBV18 to TRBJ1-4, with unresolved D. CDR3 in amino acids: CASSPGLYEKLFF. CDR3 bases: TGTGCCAGCTCACCAGGGCTGTATGAAAAACTGTTTTTT.